These T cell receptor beta chains were read from a single sample in a study of blood T cell repertoires in COVID-19. Sequenced by immunoSEQ multiplex PCR; TCRdb stores in-frame clones only, minus some. The data contain about 200,000 clones, approximately 80% of them singletons. The sample comprised peripheral blood. Source of these receptors: a man between 35 and 55 years old with acute or convalescent COVID-19. Both conserved end residues are part of each CDR3. The order of the fields is D gene, J gene, V gene, clone size, CDR3 DNA, CDR3 protein. D genes are given only for firm matches. The listing skips clone size in some rows; elsewhere it reads once, few, many or a size class.

D gene: -
J gene: TRBJ2-4
V gene: TRBV5-1
clone size: -
CDR3 DNA: TGCGCCAGCAGCAGTACAGGGAATCAGAACATTCAGTACTTC
CDR3 protein: CASSSTGNQNIQYF

D gene: TRBD1
J gene: TRBJ1-1
V gene: TRBV5-1
clone size: -
CDR3 DNA: TGCGCCAGCAGCATGGGACAGGGGGCCACTGAAGCTTTCTTT
CDR3 protein: CASSMGQGATEAFF

D gene: -
J gene: TRBJ2-3
V gene: TRBV7-7
clone size: -
CDR3 DNA: TGTGCCAGCAGCCCCAACCCGACAGGCACAGATACGCAGTATTTT
CDR3 protein: CASSPNPTGTDTQYF

D gene: TRBD1
J gene: TRBJ1-1
V gene: TRBV7-9
clone size: -
CDR3 DNA: TGTGCCAGCAGCTCCTTTAGACAGGGGGCGAACACTGAAGCTTTCTTT
CDR3 protein: CASSSFRQGANTEAFF

D gene: -
J gene: TRBJ2-3
V gene: TRBV25-1
clone size: -
CDR3 DNA: TGTGCCAGCAGTGGGGTAACGGGGTGGGTGACAGATACGCAGTATTTT
CDR3 protein: CASSGVTGWVTDTQYF

D gene: TRBD1
J gene: TRBJ1-6
V gene: TRBV19
clone size: few
CDR3 DNA: TGTGCCAGTAAAATCACAGGGGGATATAATTCACCCCTCCACTTT
CDR3 protein: CASKITGGYNSPLHF

D gene: TRBD2
J gene: TRBJ2-7
V gene: TRBV2
clone size: -
CDR3 DNA: TGTGCCAGCAGTGTGGGGGGGAATGTAGCTGACGAGCAGTACTTC
CDR3 protein: CASSVGGNVADEQYF

D gene: TRBD1
J gene: TRBJ2-2
V gene: TRBV9
clone size: -
CDR3 DNA: TGTGCCAGCAGCAAGGACAGGGGGTCTATAGCAACCGGGGAGCTGTTTTTT
CDR3 protein: CASSKDRGSIATGELFF

D gene: TRBD2
J gene: TRBJ2-2
V gene: TRBV9
clone size: -
CDR3 DNA: TGTGCCAGCAGCCCTACCGGGACTAGCATTTCGTTCGGGGAGCTGTTTTTT
CDR3 protein: CASSPTGTSISFGELFF

D gene: TRBD2
J gene: TRBJ2-1
V gene: TRBV25-1
clone size: -
CDR3 DNA: TGTGCCAGCAGTGAACAACTAGCGGGAGTTGAGCAGTTCTTC
CDR3 protein: CASSEQLAGVEQFF

D gene: -
J gene: TRBJ1-5
V gene: TRBV21-1
clone size: -
CDR3 DNA: TGTGCCAGCAGGGAGCGGGGTTTCAATCAGCCCCAGCATTTT
CDR3 protein: CASRERGFNQPQHF

D gene: -
J gene: TRBJ1-5
V gene: TRBV5-3
clone size: -
CDR3 DNA: TGTGCCAGAAGCTTGGGAGCGTTTTTTCTGGTGGGCGCGGGTGGCAATCAGCCCCAGCATTTT
CDR3 protein: CARSLGAFFLVGAGGNQPQHF

D gene: -
J gene: TRBJ1-4
V gene: TRBV6-2/TRBV6-3
clone size: -
CDR3 DNA: TGTGCCAGCAGTTACCTAACTAATGAAAAACTGTTTTTT
CDR3 protein: CASSYLTNEKLFF

D gene: -
J gene: TRBJ1-6
V gene: TRBV9
clone size: -
CDR3 DNA: TGTGCCAGCAGCATTTCGGGAGGGAATAATTCACCCCTCCACTTT
CDR3 protein: CASSISGGNNSPLHF

D gene: -
J gene: TRBJ1-1
V gene: TRBV29-1
clone size: -
CDR3 DNA: TGCAGCGTTGAGCGGGGGGCGCGAACTGAAGCTTTCTTT
CDR3 protein: CSVERGARTEAFF

D gene: TRBD1
J gene: TRBJ2-7
V gene: TRBV6-5
clone size: few
CDR3 DNA: TGTGCCAGCACTTCGCCAACAGGGGCCTACGAGCAGTACTTC
CDR3 protein: CASTSPTGAYEQYF

D gene: TRBD1
J gene: TRBJ1-1
V gene: TRBV18
clone size: -
CDR3 DNA: TGTGCCAGCTCAATACAGGGGTACGGCCAAACTGAAGCTTTCTTT
CDR3 protein: CASSIQGYGQTEAFF

D gene: -
J gene: TRBJ2-1
V gene: TRBV11-3
clone size: -
CDR3 DNA: TGTGCCAGCAGCTTAGGAGTGGGAGGGGGTAACAATGAGCAGTTCTTC
CDR3 protein: CASSLGVGGGNNEQFF

D gene: -
J gene: TRBJ2-6
V gene: TRBV30
clone size: -
CDR3 DNA: TGTGCCTGGAGTGTTGGGGGGACTGGGGCCAACGTCCTGACTTTC
CDR3 protein: CAWSVGGTGANVLTF

D gene: TRBD1
J gene: TRBJ1-6
V gene: TRBV3-1/TRBV3-2
clone size: -
CDR3 DNA: TGTGCCAGCAGCCAAGCAGGGGGCTTTCATTCACCCCTCCACTTT
CDR3 protein: CASSQAGGFHSPLHF

D gene: TRBD1
J gene: TRBJ1-2
V gene: TRBV18
clone size: -
CDR3 DNA: TGTGCCAGCTCACCACCACAGGGGTTCGACACCTTC
CDR3 protein: CASSPPQGFDTF

D gene: TRBD2
J gene: TRBJ2-3
V gene: TRBV5-1
clone size: -
CDR3 DNA: TGCGCCAGCAGCTTGGATAGTAGCGGGAGCACAGATACGCAGTATTTT
CDR3 protein: CASSLDSSGSTDTQYF

D gene: TRBD1
J gene: TRBJ2-5
V gene: TRBV10-3
clone size: once
CDR3 DNA: TGTGCCACTAGGGACAGGGAACAAGAGACCCAGTACTTC
CDR3 protein: CATRDREQETQYF

D gene: TRBD1
J gene: TRBJ1-1
V gene: TRBV9
clone size: -
CDR3 DNA: TGTGCCAGCAGCCATAGTACAGGGGCCCCCAACACTGAAGCTTTCTTT
CDR3 protein: CASSHSTGAPNTEAFF

D gene: TRBD1
J gene: TRBJ2-2
V gene: TRBV19
clone size: -
CDR3 DNA: TGTGCCAGTAGTAAAACAGGGGACACCGGGGAGCTGTTTTTT
CDR3 protein: CASSKTGDTGELFF

D gene: -
J gene: TRBJ1-1
V gene: TRBV5-5
clone size: -
CDR3 DNA: TGTGCCAGCACCCTTAGTTTGGTAGCGAACACTGAAGCTTTCTTT
CDR3 protein: CASTLSLVANTEAFF

D gene: TRBD2
J gene: TRBJ2-7
V gene: TRBV5-1
clone size: -
CDR3 DNA: TGCGCCAGCAGCTATCACGGACTGGGAGCGGGACTGCCCTACGAGCAGTACTTC
CDR3 protein: CASSYHGLGAGLPYEQYF

D gene: -
J gene: TRBJ1-5
V gene: TRBV12-1
clone size: -
CDR3 DNA: TGTGCCAGCAGCTTTGATCAGGACAGGGGATTAGATAGCAATCAGCCCCAGCATTTT
CDR3 protein: CASSFDQDRGLDSNQPQHF

D gene: -
J gene: TRBJ1-5
V gene: TRBV27
clone size: -
CDR3 DNA: TGTGCCAGCAGTTTCGAGGGTAGGGATCAGCCCCAGCATTTT
CDR3 protein: CASSFEGRDQPQHF

D gene: TRBD1
J gene: TRBJ1-5
V gene: TRBV19
clone size: -
CDR3 DNA: TGTGCCAGTAGTATCCCATCGACAGGGGATAGCAATCAGCCCCAGCATTTT
CDR3 protein: CASSIPSTGDSNQPQHF

D gene: TRBD2
J gene: TRBJ2-1
V gene: TRBV11-2
clone size: -
CDR3 DNA: TGTGCCAGCAGCCCCCTGCCCCGACTAGCGGGAGCCAATGAGCAGTTCTTC
CDR3 protein: CASSPLPRLAGANEQFF

D gene: TRBD1
J gene: TRBJ2-6
V gene: TRBV5-1
clone size: -
CDR3 DNA: TGCGCCAGCAGCCCGACAGGGCGAGGGGCCAACGTCCTGACTTTC
CDR3 protein: CASSPTGRGANVLTF

D gene: -
J gene: TRBJ2-1
V gene: TRBV21-1
clone size: few
CDR3 DNA: TGTGCCAGCAGCGCTCGGAGGGAGCCGCAGGACAATGAGCAGTTCTTC
CDR3 protein: CASSARREPQDNEQFF

D gene: -
J gene: TRBJ2-1
V gene: TRBV12-3/TRBV12-4
clone size: -
CDR3 DNA: TGTGCCAGCAGCTCAGCATTGGCGGGGGAGCAGTTCTTC
CDR3 protein: CASSSALAGEQFF

D gene: -
J gene: TRBJ1-5
V gene: TRBV7-3
clone size: -
CDR3 DNA: TGTGCCAGCAGCTTAAAAGGGTGGCGGAGGTTCAATCAGCCCCAGCATTTT
CDR3 protein: CASSLKGWRRFNQPQHF

D gene: TRBD1
J gene: TRBJ2-1
V gene: TRBV5-4
clone size: -
CDR3 DNA: TGTGCCAGCAGGGCAGACAGGGGGATCTACAATGAGCAGTTCTTC
CDR3 protein: CASRADRGIYNEQFF

D gene: -
J gene: TRBJ1-1
V gene: TRBV9
clone size: -
CDR3 DNA: TGTGCCAGCAGCGTTCCCGGGGGAGGCTTTACTGAAGCTTTCTTT
CDR3 protein: CASSVPGGGFTEAFF

D gene: -
J gene: TRBJ2-1
V gene: TRBV12-5
clone size: -
CDR3 DNA: TGTGCTAGTGGTTTGGCATTGGCTGGGAGGAATGAGCAGTTCTTC
CDR3 protein: CASGLALAGRNEQFF

D gene: -
J gene: TRBJ2-1
V gene: TRBV29-1
clone size: -
CDR3 DNA: TGCAGCGTTGAAGGCCAGACTAGGGATGAGCAGTTCTTC
CDR3 protein: CSVEGQTRDEQFF

D gene: -
J gene: TRBJ1-5
V gene: TRBV2
clone size: -
CDR3 DNA: TGTGCCAGCAGGGACAGAGGCAATCAGCCCCAGCATTTT
CDR3 protein: CASRDRGNQPQHF

D gene: -
J gene: TRBJ2-2
V gene: TRBV5-6
clone size: -
CDR3 DNA: TGTGCCAGCAGCTTTGGAGGTTGGAACACCGGGGAGCTGTTTTTT
CDR3 protein: CASSFGGWNTGELFF

D gene: TRBD2
J gene: TRBJ2-1
V gene: TRBV19
clone size: -
CDR3 DNA: TGTGCCAGTAGTCGGATAGCGGGAGTTCACAATGAGCAGTTCTTC
CDR3 protein: CASSRIAGVHNEQFF

D gene: TRBD2
J gene: TRBJ2-3
V gene: TRBV10-2
clone size: -
CDR3 DNA: TGCGCCAGCGGGCTAGCGGGAGTCTTCGATACGCAGTATTTT
CDR3 protein: CASGLAGVFDTQYF